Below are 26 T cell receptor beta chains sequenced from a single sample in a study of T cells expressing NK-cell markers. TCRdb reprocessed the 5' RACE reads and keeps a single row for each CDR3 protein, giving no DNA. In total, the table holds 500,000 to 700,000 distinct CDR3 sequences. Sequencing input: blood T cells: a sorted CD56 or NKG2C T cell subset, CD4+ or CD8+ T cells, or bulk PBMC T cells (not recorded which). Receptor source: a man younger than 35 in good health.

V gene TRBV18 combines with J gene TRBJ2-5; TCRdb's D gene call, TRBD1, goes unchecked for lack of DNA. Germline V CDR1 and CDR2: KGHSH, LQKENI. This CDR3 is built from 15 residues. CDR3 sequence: CASSPTRGGGETQYF.

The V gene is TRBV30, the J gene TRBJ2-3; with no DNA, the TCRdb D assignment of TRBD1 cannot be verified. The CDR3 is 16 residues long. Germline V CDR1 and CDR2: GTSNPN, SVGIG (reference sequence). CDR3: CAWSVGTGTFTDTQYF. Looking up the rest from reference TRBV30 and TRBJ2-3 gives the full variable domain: SQTIHQWPATLVQPVGSPLSLECTVEGTSNPNLYWYRQAAGRGLQLLFYSVGIGQISSEVPQNLSASRPQDRQFILSSKKLLLSDSGFYLCAWSVGTGTFTDTQYFGPGTRLTVL.

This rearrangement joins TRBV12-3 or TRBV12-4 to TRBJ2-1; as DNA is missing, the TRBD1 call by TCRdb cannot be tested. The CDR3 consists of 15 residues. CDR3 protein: CASSSPWAGANEQFF.

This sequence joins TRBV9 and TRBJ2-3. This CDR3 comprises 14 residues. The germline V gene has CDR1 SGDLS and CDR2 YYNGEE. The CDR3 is CASSVDLRTDTQYF.

This CDR3 reads CASTNLLRQGAVYEQYF. This chain uses TRBV6-1 with TRBJ2-7; TCRdb proposes TRBD1, but this gene call is untestable without DNA. Germline V gene data show CDR1 as MNHNS and CDR2 as SASEGT. This CDR3 contains 17 residues.

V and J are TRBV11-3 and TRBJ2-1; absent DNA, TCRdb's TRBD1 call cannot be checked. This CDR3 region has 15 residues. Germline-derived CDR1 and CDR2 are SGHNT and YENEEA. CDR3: CASSQTSWGLNEQFF.

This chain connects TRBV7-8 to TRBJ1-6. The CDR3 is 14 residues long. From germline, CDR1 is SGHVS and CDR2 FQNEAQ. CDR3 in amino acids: CASSLIGLHSPLHF. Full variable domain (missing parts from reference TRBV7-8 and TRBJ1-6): GAGVSQSPRYKVAKRGQDVALRCDPISGHVSLFWYQQALGQGPEFLTYFQNEAQLDKSGLPSDRFFAERPEGSVSTLKIQRTQQEDSAVYLCASSLIGLHSPLHFGNGTRLTVT.

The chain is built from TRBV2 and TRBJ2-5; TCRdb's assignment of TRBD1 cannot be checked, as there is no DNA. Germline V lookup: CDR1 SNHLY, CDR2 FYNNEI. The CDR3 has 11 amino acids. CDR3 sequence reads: CASHRTETQYF.

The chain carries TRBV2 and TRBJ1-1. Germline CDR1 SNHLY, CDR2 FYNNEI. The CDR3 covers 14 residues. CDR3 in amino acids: CASSESEGNTEAFF.

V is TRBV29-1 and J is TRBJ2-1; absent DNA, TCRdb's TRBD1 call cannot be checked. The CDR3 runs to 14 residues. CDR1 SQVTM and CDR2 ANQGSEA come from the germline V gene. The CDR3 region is CSVMRGEGYNEQFF.

The CDR3 here is CASSYCPSGNTIYF. The genes are TRBV6-5 and TRBJ1-3. Germline V gene lookup returns CDR1 MNHEY and CDR2 SVGAGI. There are 14 residues in the CDR3.

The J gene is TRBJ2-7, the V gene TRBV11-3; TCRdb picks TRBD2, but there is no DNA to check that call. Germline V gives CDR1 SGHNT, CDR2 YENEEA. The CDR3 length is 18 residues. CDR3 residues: CASSLVAGFLAGTYEQYF.

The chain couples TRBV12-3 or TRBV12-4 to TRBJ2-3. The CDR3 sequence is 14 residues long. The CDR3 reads CASSPQPSTDTQYF.

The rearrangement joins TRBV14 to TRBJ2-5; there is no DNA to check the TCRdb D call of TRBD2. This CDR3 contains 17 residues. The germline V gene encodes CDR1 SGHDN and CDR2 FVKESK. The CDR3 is CASSPPAWLAGGGTQYF.

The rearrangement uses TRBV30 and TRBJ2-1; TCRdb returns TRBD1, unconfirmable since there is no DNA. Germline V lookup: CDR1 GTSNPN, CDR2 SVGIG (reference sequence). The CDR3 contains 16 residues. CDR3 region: CACTDRGSVVGNEQFF.

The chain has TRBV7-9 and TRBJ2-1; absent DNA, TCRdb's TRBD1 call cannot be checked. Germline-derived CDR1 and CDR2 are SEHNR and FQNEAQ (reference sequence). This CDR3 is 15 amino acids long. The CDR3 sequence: CASSLAQGAGDEQFF.

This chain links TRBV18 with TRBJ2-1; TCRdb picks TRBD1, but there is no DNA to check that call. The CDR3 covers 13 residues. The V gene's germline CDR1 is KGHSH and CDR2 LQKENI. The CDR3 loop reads CASLPTGLNEQFF.

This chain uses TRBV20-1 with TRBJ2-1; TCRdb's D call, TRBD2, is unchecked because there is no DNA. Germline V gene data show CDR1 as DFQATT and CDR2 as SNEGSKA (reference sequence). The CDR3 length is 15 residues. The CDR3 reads CSANGRQGPYNEQFF.

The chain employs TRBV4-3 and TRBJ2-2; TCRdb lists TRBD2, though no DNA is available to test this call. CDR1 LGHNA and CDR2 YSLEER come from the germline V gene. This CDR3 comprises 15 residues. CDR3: CASSPLGLDTGELFF.

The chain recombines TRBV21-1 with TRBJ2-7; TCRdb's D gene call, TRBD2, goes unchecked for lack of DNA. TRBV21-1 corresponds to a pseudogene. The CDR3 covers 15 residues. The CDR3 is CASTCRGGPNYEQYF.

The CDR3 sequence is CASSFAVRTSGRFNIQYF. The gene calls are TRBV5-5 and TRBJ2-4; the D gene TCRdb calls, TRBD2, cannot be checked with no DNA. Germline assignment: CDR1 SGHKS and CDR2 YYEKEE (reference sequence). CDR3 size: 18 residues.

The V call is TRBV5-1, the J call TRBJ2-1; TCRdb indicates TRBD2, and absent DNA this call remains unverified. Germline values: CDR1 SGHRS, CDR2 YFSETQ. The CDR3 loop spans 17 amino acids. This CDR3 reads CASSFPAGLAGGGEQFF.

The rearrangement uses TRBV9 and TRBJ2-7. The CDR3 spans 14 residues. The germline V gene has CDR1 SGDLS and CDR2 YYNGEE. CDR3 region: CASSVGTPPYEQYF.

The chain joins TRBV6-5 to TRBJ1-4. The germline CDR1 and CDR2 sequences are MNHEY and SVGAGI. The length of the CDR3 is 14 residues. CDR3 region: CASSLGSPNEKLFF.

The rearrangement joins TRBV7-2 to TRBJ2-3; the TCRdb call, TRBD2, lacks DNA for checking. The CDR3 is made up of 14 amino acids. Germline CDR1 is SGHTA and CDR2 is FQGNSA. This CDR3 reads CASRDLGFTDTQYF.

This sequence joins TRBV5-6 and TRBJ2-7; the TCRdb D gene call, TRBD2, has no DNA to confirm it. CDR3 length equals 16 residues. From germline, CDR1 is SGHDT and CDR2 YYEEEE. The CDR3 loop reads CASSPDTSTVSYEQYF.